This T cell receptor beta chain was documented in a study of siplizumab effects on memory and regulatory T cells. General observations from the study: Naive T cells appeared more varied than memory cells and looked like key alloresponse contributors. Siplizumab brought about a significant reduction in alloreactive sequences traceable to unstimulated CD4+ memory cells. Suppressive function of proliferating Tregs from siplizumab cultures was not confirmed.

TCR templates, 75,000 to 100,000 per sample, were assayed. TCRdb's table, derived via immunoSEQ multiplex PCR, lists solely in-frame clones and lacks some. The sample gives about 72,000 clones, about 89% of which show up once; approximately 29% is in the top ten. CDR1 is MNHEY and CDR2 is SMNVEV in the germline V gene (reference sequence). J was trimmed by 4 bases and V by 9 bases; bases with no gene match: 13. The CDR3 runs 17 residues. This clone appeared a single time. Its specificity is not known. Sequenced: CD8+ T cells sorted from blood. The clonotype comes from a human donor in good health. The V call is TRBV27, the J call TRBJ2-1; 12 bases map to TRBD2. The CDR3 protein is CASQTSGSPILYNEQFF. The CDR3 bases are TGTGCCAGTCAGACTAGCGGGAGTCCAATATTATACAATGAGCAGTTCTTC.